The 20 T cell receptor gamma chains given below trace back to one sample, sequenced in a study of gamma-delta T cells after stem cell transplantation. TCRdb re-called the RT-PCR reads through CATT. Of 2,000 to 2,500 gamma-chain clones in the sample, 6.6% were seen once. Sequenced sample: gamma-delta T cells. The receptors derive from a human donor. It is not recorded whose cells these are; they may come from a transplant donor.

This clone occurred a few times. The translation of this DNA and the TCRdb protein of a much larger clone differ at residue 7, probably owing to a read error; the protein shown here is translated from the DNA. The CDR3 spells CATWDRKSYYKKLF. The CDR3 DNA follows: TGTGCCACCTGGGATAGAAAGAGTTATTATAAGAAACTCTTT. This rearrangement joins TRGV8 to TRGJ1 or TRGJ2. No J gene is reported in TCRdb; it was inferred here by comparing the DNA with germline. From germline, CDR1 is VENAVY and CDR2 YDSYNSRV. The junction had 6 bases not matched to a gene; V was cut back by 1 base and J by 3 bases. The length of the CDR3 is 14 residues.

This clone has a handful of counts. A much larger clonotype is one base distant, so this may be a read error. This same CDR3 is encoded by further DNA sequences in the sample. No call exists for the J gene, whereas the V gene is TRGV8. Germline V gives CDR1 VENAVY, CDR2 YDSYNSRV. The CDR3 consists of 15 residues. The CDR3 DNA sequence: TGTGCCACCTGGGATAGGCGTGGTAGTGATTGGATCAAGACGTTC. Translated, it gives CATWDRRGSDWIKTF.

By frequency in the sample, this clone is medium-sized. V and J are TRGV8 and TRGJP1. Germline V gene lookup returns CDR1 VENAVY and CDR2 YDSYNSRV. There are 16 residues in the CDR3. The V segment lost 4 bases and the J segment 0 bases; nucleotides outside the gene matches: 8. This CDR3 reads CATWDYPYTTGWFKIF. Here the CDR3 DNA reads TGTGCCACCTGGGACTATCCTTATACCACTGGTTGGTTCAAGATATTT.

This clone was seen more than once but under ten times. The protein held in TCRdb is that of a much larger clone and does not match this DNA's translation at residue 12, likely because of a read error; the protein shown is translated from the DNA. The rearrangement uses TRGV9 and TRGJP. The germline gives CDR1 GITISATS, CDR2 ISYDGTV (reference sequence). The CDR3 is 17 amino acids. CDR3 sequence: CALWEGFQELGEKIKVF. CDR3 nucleotides: TGTGCCTTGTGGGAGGGATTTCAAGAGTTGGGCGAAAAAATCAAGGTATTT.

A word on this clone: This DNA's translation and the protein TCRdb lists, from a much larger clone, do not match at residue 15, likely due to a read error; the protein shown is translated from the DNA. The J gene went uncalled, whereas the V gene is TRGV9. Germline V lookup: CDR1 GITISATS, CDR2 ISYDGTV (reference sequence). The CDR3 is made up of 17 amino acids. DNA of the CDR3: TGTGCCTTGTGGGAGGGATTTCAAGAGTTGGGCAAAAAAATCAGGGTATTT. Translated: CALWEGFQELGKKIRVF.

Note on this clone: Translating this DNA gives a protein that differs at residue 5 from the TCRdb one, which belongs to a much larger clone; a read error is likely, and the protein shown is this translation. The chain links TRGV9 to TRGJ1 or TRGJ2. V dropped 5 bases and J dropped 2; count of bases not matched to a gene: 6. Germline values: CDR1 GITISATS, CDR2 ISYDGTV (reference sequence). The CDR3 runs 13 residues. Written as DNA, the CDR3 is TGTGCCTTGTGGGCGCCCTATTATTATAAGAAACTCTTT. It yields the protein CALWAPYYYKKLF.

As for this clone: This sequence is one base from a far larger clone and is likely a read error. The CDR3 sequence is CATPYPNLF. Here the CDR3 DNA reads TGTGCCACCCCCTATCCGAACCTCTTT. The chain couples TRGV4 to TRGJ1 or TRGJ2. The CDR3 extends over 9 amino acids. The V and J ends lost 9 bases and 16 bases, in that order; junction bases with no gene match: 12. Germline V lookup: CDR1 EGSTGY, CDR2 YDSYTSSV.

This clone has more than one count but fewer than ten. The protein recorded in TCRdb matches a much larger clone and deviates from this DNA's translation at residue 3, suggesting a read error; the protein here is obtained by translating the DNA. The rearrangement uses TRGV4 and TRGJ1 or TRGJ2. Matching the DNA to germline supplied the J gene, which TCRdb does not give. Germline CDR1 is EGSTGY and CDR2 is YDSYTSSV. There are 14 residues in the CDR3. This CDR3 reads CAAWDGRAYYKKLF. The CDR3 DNA reads as TGTGCCGCCTGGGATGGGCGGGCTTATTATAAGAAACTCTTT.

In this sample, this clone turned up once. TRGV9 is the V gene, and the J gene was not called. The CDR3 is 15 residues long. Germline values: CDR1 GITISATS, CDR2 ISYDGTV (reference sequence). The CDR3 DNA is TGTGCCTTGTGGGAGGAGTTGGTTTATAAACAAAAAAAACTCTTT. Protein product: CALWEELVYKQKKLF.

Concerning this clone itself: TCRdb's listed protein matches a much larger clone and diverges from this DNA's translation at residue 9, likely through a read error; the protein shown comes from the DNA. The genes are TRGV4 and TRGJ1 or TRGJ2. The trim removed 0 bases at V and 6 bases at J, leaving 8 bases unmatched. The CDR3 has 14 residues. Germline V gene sequence: CDR1 EGSTGY, CDR2 YDSYTSSV. The CDR3 sequence: CATWDGRACYKKLF. Written as DNA, the CDR3 is TGTGCCACCTGGGATGGGCGGGCTTGTTATAAGAAACTCTTT.

The table lists this clone with a count of one. V is TRGV9 and J is TRGJ1 or TRGJ2. Germline matching of the DNA provided the J gene here, since TCRdb leaves it blank. The CDR3 has 11 amino acids. Germline values: CDR1 GITISATS, CDR2 ISYDGTV (reference sequence). Losses at the gene ends were 11 bases for V and 7 bases for J; bases not matched to a gene: 11. CDR3 loop: CAWGWTYKKLF. The CDR3 nucleotides read TGTGCCTGGGGCTGGACATATAAGAAACTCTTT.

Worth noting for this clone: This likely reflects a read error, since a far larger clone is one base away. This same CDR3 is encoded by further DNA sequences in the sample. The CDR3 loop reads CALWDAEQELGKKIKVF. The CDR3 nucleotides read TGTGCCTTGTGGGATGCAGAACAAGAGTTGGGAAAAAAAATCAAGGTATTT. The J gene is TRGJP, the V gene TRGV9. The J gene comes from matching the DNA to germline here; TCRdb lacks it. The CDR3 is 17 residues long. Germline CDR1 GITISATS, CDR2 ISYDGTV (reference sequence).

The chain has TRGV9 and TRGJ1 or TRGJ2. TCRdb is silent on the J gene; assignment here came from matching the DNA to germline. Trimming took 3 bases from V and 5 from J; bases not matched to a gene: 13. Germline V lookup: CDR1 GITISATS, CDR2 ISYDGTV (reference sequence). The CDR3 spans 15 residues. CDR3 sequence (DNA): TGTGCCTTGTGGGAGATATTACATTTTAATTATAAGAAACTCTTT. Amino acid sequence: CALWEILHFNYKKLF.

This clone appeared a few times. V usage is TRGV9 and J usage is TRGJP1. CDR1 and CDR2 from the germline V gene are GITISATS and ISYDGTV (reference sequence). The CDR3 consists of 17 residues. J was trimmed by 4 bases and V by 0 bases; bases with no gene match: 11. The CDR3 sequence: CALWEVRGKNTGWFKIF. The DNA for the CDR3 is TGTGCCTTGTGGGAGGTGCGCGGTAAGAACACTGGTTGGTTCAAGATATTT.

This clone appeared a few times. The protein recorded in TCRdb matches a much larger clone and deviates from this DNA's translation at residues 4 and 6, suggesting a read error; the protein here is obtained by translating the DNA. The chain is built from TRGV9 and TRGJ1 or TRGJ2. Germline V CDR1 and CDR2: GITISATS, ISYDGTV (reference sequence). The ends lost 7 bases at V and 5 bases at J; junction bases unmatched: 17. This CDR3 has 15 amino acids. CDR3: CALCELLNYNYKKLF. CDR3 in DNA: TGTGCCTTGTGTGAGTTGTTAAATTATAATTATAAGAAACTCTTT.

This clone is labeled as medium-sized. A far more abundant clone sits one base away, making this likely a read error. The V gene is TRGV9, the J gene TRGJP. Germline V lookup: CDR1 GITISATS, CDR2 ISYDGTV (reference sequence). The CDR3 is made up of 17 amino acids. The CDR3 DNA sequence: TGTGCCTTGTGGGAGGGATTTCAAGAGATGGGCAAAAAAATCAAGGTATTT. It specifies CALWEGFQEMGKKIKVF.

Worth noting for this clone: The mismatch at residue 9 between this DNA's translation and the TCRdb protein of a much larger clone likely reflects a read error; the protein shown is translated from the DNA. The chain uses TRGV9 and TRGJP. The J gene, absent from TCRdb, was called here by matching the DNA to germline. Germline V gene lookup returns CDR1 GITISATS and CDR2 ISYDGTV (reference sequence). The CDR3 covers 16 residues. CDR3 in DNA: TGTGCCTTGTGGGAGGTGCGGGAGTCGGGCAAAAAAATCAAGGTATTT. This codes for CALWEVRESGKKIKVF.

In this sample, this clone is medium-sized. A far larger clone lies a single base away; this is likely a read error. The rearrangement joins TRGV9 to TRGJ1 or TRGJ2. Germline loops: CDR1 GITISATS, CDR2 ISYDGTV (reference sequence). CDR3 length equals 15 residues. CDR3 sequence reads: CALWGVLNYNYKKLF. CDR3 DNA: TGTGCCTTGTGGGGGGTGTTAAATTATAATTATAAGAAACTCTTT.

V gene TRGV9 combines with J gene TRGJ1 or TRGJ2. The J gene is not listed in TCRdb, so it was assigned here from a DNA match to germline. The CDR3 is made up of 15 amino acids. Germline-derived CDR1 and CDR2 are GITISATS and ISYDGTV (reference sequence). J gave up 3 bases and V 0 bases, and 8 bases lay outside the gene matches. CDR3 in DNA: TGTGCCTTGTGGGAGGTGCAAAGGGGTTATTATAAGAAACTCTTT. Translated: CALWEVQRGYYKKLF.

This clone came up a few times. A read error likely explains why the TCRdb protein, taken from a much larger clone, differs from this DNA's translation at residue 5; the protein shown is translated from the DNA. The rearrangement uses TRGV8 and TRGJ1 or TRGJ2. TCRdb gives no J gene; it was assigned here by matching the DNA to germline. V lost 6 bases and J lost 5; bases outside the gene matches: 7. CDR1 and CDR2 from the germline V gene are VENAVY and YDSYNSRV. This CDR3 region has 12 residues. This CDR3 is CATWKIDYKKLF. The CDR3 coding sequence is TGTGCCACCTGGAAGATAGATTATAAGAAACTCTTT.